Listed here are 5 T cell receptor beta chains from one sample, sequenced in a study of blood T cell repertoires in COVID-19. Assay used: immunoSEQ multiplex PCR; TCRdb lists only in-frame clones, some missing. Here the sample spans some 400,000 clones, around 87% being singletons. Input material: PBMCs or T cells enriched from blood (not recorded which). The receptors originated from a man aged 30-40 years who had recovered from COVID-19.

This sequence joins TRBV29-1 and TRBJ1-2; maybe TRBD1 (6 bases). This CDR3 has 15 residues. Trimming took off 5 bases at V and 4 bases at J, with 20 bases between the two ends. Germline V lookup: CDR1 SQVTM, CDR2 ANQGSEA. The CDR3 loop is CSVSPLGGGGYGYTF. CDR3 coding DNA: TGCAGCGTTTCACCCCTGGGAGGGGGAGGCTATGGCTACACCTTC.

The J gene is TRBJ2-2, the V gene TRBV4-1, with TRBD2 matching 9 bases. CDR1 is MGHRA and CDR2 is YSYEKL in the germline V gene. The CDR3 spans 15 residues. V lost 4 bases and J lost 5; bases outside the gene matches: 5. The CDR3 DNA follows: TGCGCCAGCAGCCTAGCGGGAGATGGTACCGGGGAGCTGTTTTTT. It codes for CASSLAGDGTGELFF.

The chain uses TRBV28 and TRBJ2-5, with D unclear. V lost 3 bases to trimming and J lost 5 bases, with 4 bases between them. The CDR3 is made up of 11 amino acids. Germline assignment: CDR1 MDHEN and CDR2 SYDVKM. In DNA form, the CDR3 reads TGTGCCAGCAGTTTGGGCGAGACCCAGTACTTC. Protein product: CASSLGETQYF.

The V and J genes are TRBV12-1 and TRBJ1-1; the D call TRBD1 from the table was never checked on the DNA. TRBV12-1 is annotated as a pseudogene. The CDR3 extends over 14 amino acids. The CDR3, as DNA: TGTGCCAGCAGCCCTACGGACAAGAACACTGAAGCTTTCTTT. Encoded protein: CASSPTDKNTEAFF.

The chain carries TRBV5-1 and TRBJ2-1; TRBD2 matches 8 bases. This CDR3 contains 16 residues. The V gene end was trimmed by 2 bases and the J gene end by 7 bases; junction bases not matched to a gene: 11. In germline, CDR1 is SGHRS, CDR2 YFSETQ. CDR3 in amino acids: CASSFSETSALNEQFF. CDR3 DNA sequence: TGCGCCAGCAGCTTCAGTGAGACTAGCGCCCTAAATGAGCAGTTCTTC.